This is a list of T cell receptor beta chains from one sample in a study of T cell responses to AZD1222 COVID-19 vaccine. Libraries were prepared by immunoSEQ multiplex PCR; TCRdb keeps only in-frame clonotypes and omits some of them. The sample holds 140,000 or so clones; around 90% are singletons and the top ten take 5% to 6.5%. This material consisted of peripheral blood, taken 28 days after the second dose of the MenACWY control vaccine. These receptors originate from an adult who received the MenACWY meningococcal vaccine as a control. CDR3s include the opening cysteine and the closing phenylalanine or tryptophan. D genes are given only for firm matches. A clone size is listed for some rows: how often the clone was seen (once, few, many), or a class if it is expanded.

v_call	j_call	clone_size	d_call	cdr3_nt	cdr3_aa
TRBV19	TRBJ1-2	medium-sized	.	TGTGCCAGTAGTATGATCCAGGGCGGCTACACCTTC	CASSMIQGGYTF
TRBV6-5	TRBJ2-7	once	TRBD1	TGTGCCAGCACTATGACAGGGGGCTCGTACGAGCAGTACTTC	CASTMTGGSYEQYF
TRBV28	TRBJ1-2	few	.	TGTGCCAGCAGAACCCTGGGACGGCCCTCTAACTATGGCTACACCTTC	CASRTLGRPSNYGYTF
TRBV3-1/TRBV3-2	TRBJ2-4	few	.	TGTGCCAGCAGCCAAGACAGGTTTAACATTCAGTACTTC	CASSQDRFNIQYF
TRBV7-9	TRBJ2-4	.	TRBD1	TGTGCCAGCAGCTTAGTGGGACAGCCCATTCAGTACTTC	CASSLVGQPIQYF
TRBV9	TRBJ2-7	once	TRBD1	TGTGCCAGCAACCAGGGGGCGGGGAACGAGCAGTACTTC	CASNQGAGNEQYF
TRBV18	TRBJ1-3	.	.	TGTGCCAGCTCACCACCATTTGCTTACCGCAGGAGCTCTGGAAACACCATATATTTT	CASSPPFAYRRSSGNTIYF
TRBV18	TRBJ2-2	.	TRBD2	TGTGCCAGCTCACCACTAGCGGGGGGCCTCAACACAGGGGAGCTGTTTTTT	CASSPLAGGLNTGELFF
TRBV19	TRBJ1-2	.	.	TGTGCCAGTAGTATGGGCAGGGGCTTAGGCTATGGCTACACCTTC	CASSMGRGLGYGYTF
TRBV4-3	TRBJ1-6	.	TRBD1	TGCGCCAGCAGCCCCGGGACAGGAGGTACCTATAATTCACCCCTCCACTTT	CASSPGTGGTYNSPLHF
TRBV7-3	TRBJ2-5	.	TRBD1	TGTGCCAGCAGCACGGGACAGGGGGCGAAGACCCAGTACTTC	CASSTGQGAKTQYF
TRBV5-6	TRBJ2-1	.	TRBD1	TGTGCCAGCAGCTTGGGACAGGGCTACAATGAGCAGTTCTTC	CASSLGQGYNEQFF
TRBV5-1	TRBJ1-3	.	TRBD1	TGCGCCAGCGGACAGGGGGCGACGACCAGCTCTGGAAACACCATATATTTT	CASGQGATTSSGNTIYF
TRBV7-6	TRBJ2-7	.	TRBD2	TGTGCCAGCAGTGAAGAGGGGCTAGCGGGAGTCTACGAGCAGTACTTC	CASSEEGLAGVYEQYF
TRBV3-1/TRBV3-2	TRBJ2-2	few	TRBD2	TGTGCCAGCAGCCAAGTGCTAGCGGGAGAGGTAGGCGGGGAGCTGTTTTTT	CASSQVLAGEVGGELFF
TRBV27	TRBJ2-7	few	TRBD2	TGTGCCAGCGCACTGACTAGCGGGACCACCTACGAGCAGTACTTC	CASALTSGTTYEQYF
TRBV13	TRBJ1-2	.	TRBD1	TGTGCCAGCAGCTTAGGACAGGGGGGTGGCTACACCTTC	CASSLGQGGGYTF
TRBV29-1	TRBJ2-7	.	.	TGCAGCGTTGACGGCGGTGGCGAGCAGTACTTC	CSVDGGGEQYF
TRBV18	TRBJ1-2	.	TRBD1	TGTGCCAGCTCACCAACCGGGACAGGGGACGGGGGTGGCTACACCTTC	CASSPTGTGDGGGYTF
TRBV5-5	TRBJ1-3	.	.	TGTGCCAGCAGCTTACGGGACAACTCTGGAAACACCATATATTTT	CASSLRDNSGNTIYF
TRBV7-9	TRBJ2-3	.	TRBD2	TGTGCCAGCAGCTTAGGGGTTAGCGGGGCCACAGATACGCAGTATTTT	CASSLGVSGATDTQYF
TRBV12-3/TRBV12-4	TRBJ2-7	.	.	TGTGCCAGCAGCCGGGATGGTCCCTACGAGCAGTACTTC	CASSRDGPYEQYF
TRBV7-2	TRBJ1-6	.	.	TGTGCCAGCAGCCCGGGACGTAATTCACCCCTCCACTTT	CASSPGRNSPLHF
TRBV5-4	TRBJ2-5	.	.	TGTGCCAGCAGCTTGTCCCCAGGGATGCAGGCAGGGGAGACCCAGTACTTC	CASSLSPGMQAGETQYF
TRBV5-6	TRBJ2-3	.	TRBD2	TGTGCCAGCAGAAGAGTAGCGGGATGGACAGATACGCAGTATTTT	CASRRVAGWTDTQYF
TRBV9	TRBJ2-7	.	TRBD2	TGTGCCAGCAGCCCCCAGGCGGGAGAGATATACGAGCAGTACTTC	CASSPQAGEIYEQYF
TRBV29-1	TRBJ2-7	.	.	TGCAGCGTTGGTGACAGCCAAGGTTGGGAGCAGTACTTC	CSVGDSQGWEQYF
TRBV7-3	TRBJ1-5	.	TRBD1	TGCGTTTGGGGCAGGGGGCAGCCCCAGCATTTT	CVWGRGQPQHF
TRBV7-9	TRBJ1-1	.	TRBD1	TGTGCCAGCAGCCCCCGACAGGGTTGGGACACTGAAGCTTTCTTT	CASSPRQGWDTEAFF
TRBV20-1	TRBJ1-2	.	.	TGCGCCGGACTCTATGGCTACACCTTC	CAGLYGYTF
TRBV7-9	TRBJ2-2	.	.	TGTGCCAGCAGCCCAGACTATAAAACCGGGGAGCTGTTTTTT	CASSPDYKTGELFF
TRBV11-1	TRBJ2-7	.	.	TGTGCCAGCAGCCACCGGGACTCCTCCTACGAGCAGTACTTC	CASSHRDSSYEQYF
TRBV28	TRBJ1-5	few	.	TGTGCCAGCAGTTTTCCTCTTGGACAGAATAATCAGCCCCAGCATTTT	CASSFPLGQNNQPQHF
TRBV4-1	TRBJ2-1	.	TRBD2	TGCGCCAGCAGCCAAGCGCTAGCGGTTGGGAATGAGCAGTTCTTC	CASSQALAVGNEQFF
TRBV9	TRBJ1-1	.	TRBD1	TGTGCCAGCAGCGAAGGGACAGGGTGGGACACTGAAGCTTTCTTT	CASSEGTGWDTEAFF
TRBV5-8	TRBJ1-4	.	.	TGTGCCAGCAGCTTGGGCAGAAGAAATGAAAAACTGTTTTTT	CASSLGRRNEKLFF
TRBV18	TRBJ1-1	.	.	TGTGCCAGCTCACCGGGTCAGGGGCCAACTGAAGCTTTCTTT	CASSPGQGPTEAFF
TRBV4-3	TRBJ2-4	.	TRBD2	TGCGCCAGCAGTCAGGGACTAGCGGGGGACAAAAACATTCAGTACTTC	CASSQGLAGDKNIQYF
TRBV5-1	TRBJ1-1	.	TRBD1	TGCGCCAGCAGCCCCCGGGACAGCGGATTGAACACTGAAGCTTTCTTT	CASSPRDSGLNTEAFF
TRBV7-2	TRBJ2-1	.	TRBD2	TGTGCCAGCACCCGACTAGCTAGCTCCTACAATGAGCAGTTCTTC	CASTRLASSYNEQFF
TRBV6-5	TRBJ2-1	.	TRBD2	TGTGCCAGCAGTTTTTTTGGGGGAGGGCCGCATGAGCAGTTCTTC	CASSFFGGGPHEQFF
TRBV7-9	TRBJ1-2	.	TRBD1	TGTGCCAGCAGCTACAGGGGATCGGGGATCGACTATGGCTACACCTTC	CASSYRGSGIDYGYTF
TRBV7-6	TRBJ2-7	.	.	TGTGCCAGCAGCTATAGCAGTGGGGGAGACGGGGAGCAGTACTTC	CASSYSSGGDGEQYF
TRBV4-3	TRBJ2-2	.	.	TGCGCCAGCAGCCCCCTATCCGGTTGGGAACTTAGAATAGGCGGGGAGCTGTTTTTT	CASSPLSGWELRIGGELFF
TRBV6-6	TRBJ2-7	.	TRBD2	TGTGCCAGCAGTCCGATCCCGGGACTAGCGGACTCCTCCTACGAGCAGTACTTC	CASSPIPGLADSSYEQYF
TRBV6-6	TRBJ1-1	.	.	TGTGCCAGCAGCCACGGGCCGACCCCGACTGAAGCTTTCTTT	CASSHGPTPTEAFF
TRBV5-6	TRBJ2-7	.	TRBD1	TGTGCCAGCCAAACAGGGGGGAACGAGCAGTACTTC	CASQTGGNEQYF
TRBV4-1	TRBJ2-7	.	.	TGCGCCAGCAGCCAAGCCCCCAGAGCTCGGCCCCTCTACGAGCAGTACTTC	CASSQAPRARPLYEQYF
TRBV6-2/TRBV6-3	TRBJ1-1	.	.	TGTGCCAGCAGTTTTGGGATAGACACTGAAGCTTTCTTT	CASSFGIDTEAFF
TRBV19	TRBJ2-7	.	.	TGTGCCAGTAGTCCTCGACAGGGAGGGTCCTACGAGCAGTACTTC	CASSPRQGGSYEQYF
TRBV5-1	TRBJ2-7	once	.	TGCGCCAGCAGCTTGGCAGGGGTCGGCTACGAGCAGTACTTC	CASSLAGVGYEQYF
TRBV24-1	TRBJ1-1	once	TRBD1	TGTGCCACCAGCTCAGGGGGGCAGATAACTGAAGCTTTCTTT	CATSSGGQITEAFF
TRBV3-1/TRBV3-2	TRBJ2-2	.	.	TGTGCCAGCAGCCAAGAATGGGCCGGGGAGCTGTTTTTT	CASSQEWAGELFF